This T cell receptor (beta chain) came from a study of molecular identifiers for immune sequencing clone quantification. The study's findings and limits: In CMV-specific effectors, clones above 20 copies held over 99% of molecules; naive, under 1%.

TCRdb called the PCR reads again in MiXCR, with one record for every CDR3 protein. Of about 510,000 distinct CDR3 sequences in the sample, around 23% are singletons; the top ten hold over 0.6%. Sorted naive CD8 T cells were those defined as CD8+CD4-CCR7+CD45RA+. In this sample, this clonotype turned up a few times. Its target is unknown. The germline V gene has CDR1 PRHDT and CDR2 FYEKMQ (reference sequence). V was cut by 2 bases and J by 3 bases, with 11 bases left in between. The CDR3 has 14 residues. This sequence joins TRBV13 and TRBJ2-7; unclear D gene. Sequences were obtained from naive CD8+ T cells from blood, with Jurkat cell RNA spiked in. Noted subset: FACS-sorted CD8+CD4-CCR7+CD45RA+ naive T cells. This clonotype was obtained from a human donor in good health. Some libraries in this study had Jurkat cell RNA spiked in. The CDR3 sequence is CASSLMDEDYEQYF. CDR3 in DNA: TGTGCCAGCAGCTTAATGGACGAGGACTACGAGCAGTACTTC.